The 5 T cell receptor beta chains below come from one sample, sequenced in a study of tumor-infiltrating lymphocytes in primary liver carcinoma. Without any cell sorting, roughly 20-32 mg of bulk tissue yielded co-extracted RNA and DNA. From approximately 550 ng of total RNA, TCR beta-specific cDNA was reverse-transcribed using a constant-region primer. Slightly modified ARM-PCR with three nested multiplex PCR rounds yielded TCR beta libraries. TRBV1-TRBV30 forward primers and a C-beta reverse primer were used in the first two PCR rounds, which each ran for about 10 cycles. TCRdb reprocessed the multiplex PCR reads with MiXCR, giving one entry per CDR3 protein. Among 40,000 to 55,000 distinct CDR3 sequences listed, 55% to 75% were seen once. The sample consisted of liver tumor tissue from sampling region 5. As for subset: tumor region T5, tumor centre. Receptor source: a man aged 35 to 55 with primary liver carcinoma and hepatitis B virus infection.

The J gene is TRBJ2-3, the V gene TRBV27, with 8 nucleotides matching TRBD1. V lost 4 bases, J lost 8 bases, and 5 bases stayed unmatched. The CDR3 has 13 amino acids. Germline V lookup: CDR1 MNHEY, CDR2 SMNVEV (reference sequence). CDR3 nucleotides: TGTGCCAGCAGTTGGACAGGGTCCCTTACGCAGTATTTT. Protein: CASSWTGSLTQYF.

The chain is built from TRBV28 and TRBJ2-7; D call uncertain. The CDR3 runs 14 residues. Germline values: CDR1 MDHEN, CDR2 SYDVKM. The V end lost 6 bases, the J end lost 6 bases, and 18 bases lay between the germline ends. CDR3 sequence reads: CASRLIAYHCEQYF. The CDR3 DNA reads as TGTGCCAGCAGATTGATTGCCTATCACTGCGAGCAGTACTTC.

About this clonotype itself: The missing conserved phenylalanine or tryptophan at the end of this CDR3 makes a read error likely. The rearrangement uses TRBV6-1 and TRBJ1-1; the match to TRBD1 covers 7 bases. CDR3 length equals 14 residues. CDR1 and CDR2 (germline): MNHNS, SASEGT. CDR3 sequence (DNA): TGTACCAGCAGTGATGGGGGCAGGGGGACTGAAGCTTTCTAT. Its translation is CTSSDGGRGTEAFY.

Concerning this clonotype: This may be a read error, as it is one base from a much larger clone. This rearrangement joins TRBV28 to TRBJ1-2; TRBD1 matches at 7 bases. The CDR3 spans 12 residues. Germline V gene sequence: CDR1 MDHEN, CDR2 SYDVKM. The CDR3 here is CASRGQTYGYAF. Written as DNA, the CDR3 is TGTGCCAGCAGGGGACAGACCTATGGCTACGCCTTC.

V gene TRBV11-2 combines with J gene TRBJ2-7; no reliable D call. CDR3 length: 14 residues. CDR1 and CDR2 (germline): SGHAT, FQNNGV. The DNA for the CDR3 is TGTGCAAGCAGCTTAACTGAGACTGCCTACGAGCAGTACGTC. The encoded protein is CASSLTETAYEQYV.